This T cell receptor beta chain was identified during a study of long-term antiretroviral therapy in people with HIV. Whole-study findings and limits: Repertoires from HIV showed CDR3 length ranges narrower than those of controls. Every time point showed a repertoire led by clones expanded before ART. Older ART regimens may have been in use when blood was drawn between about 2004 and 2017.

Runs used v3.0 of the immunoSEQ assay and were done at survey level. Here immunoSEQ multiplex PCR was the method, and the copy in TCRdb shows in-frame clones only, minus some. The repertoire consists of approximately 13,000 clones, with about 84% occurring once and the leading ten covering approximately 16%. CDR3 size: 15 residues. J was trimmed by 5 bases and V by 5 bases; bases with no gene match: 6. From germline, CDR1 is SEHNR and CDR2 FQNEAQ (reference sequence). At least two post-ART and at least one pre-ART PBMC sample were available for each donor. Comments on this clone: The antigen remains unidentified.

The source is a woman aged 40 to 50 with HIV. Sequencing used unsorted PBMCs, obtained 1.8 years before starting antiretroviral therapy. The chain carries TRBV7-9 and TRBJ2-1, with 10 bases lining up with TRBD2. The CDR3, as DNA: TGTGCCAGCAGCCCAGCGGGAGGGGCAAACAATGAGCAGTTCTTC. This encodes CASSPAGGANNEQFF.